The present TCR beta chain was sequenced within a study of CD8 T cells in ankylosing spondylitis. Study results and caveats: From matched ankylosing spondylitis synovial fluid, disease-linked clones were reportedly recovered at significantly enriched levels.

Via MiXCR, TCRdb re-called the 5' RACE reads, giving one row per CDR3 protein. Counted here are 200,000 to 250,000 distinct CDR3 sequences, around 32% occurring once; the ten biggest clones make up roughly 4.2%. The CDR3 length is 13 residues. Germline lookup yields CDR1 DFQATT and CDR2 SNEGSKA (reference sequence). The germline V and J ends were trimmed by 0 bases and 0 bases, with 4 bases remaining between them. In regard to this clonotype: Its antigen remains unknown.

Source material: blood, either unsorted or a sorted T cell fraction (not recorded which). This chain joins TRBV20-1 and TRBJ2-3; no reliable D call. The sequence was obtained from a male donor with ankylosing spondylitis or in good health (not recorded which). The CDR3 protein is CSARDHSTDTQYF. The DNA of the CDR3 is TGCAGTGCTAGAGATCATAGCACAGATACGCAGTATTTT.